These 26 T cell receptor beta chains share one sample of origin, sequenced in a study of cytotoxic CD8 clonotypes in ibrutinib-treated CLL (dated by TCRdb to the early 2020s). The library was built by means of the immunoSEQ multiplex PCR assay. TCRdb retrieved this table from immuneACCESS and kept in-frame rearrangements only. Not all clones are present; in checked studies, unresolved V genes account for under half, and no reason is known for the remainder. Here the sample has approximately 330,000 clones; around four fifths occur a single time. Roughly 7% of the sample lies in the top ten. The sequences come from PBMCs, collected before ibrutinib treatment. The receptor source for this set is a human donor with chronic lymphocytic leukemia.

CDR3 sequence (DNA): TGTGCCACCAGTGTTTCACAGGGCGGTAATCAGCCCCAGCATTTT. As protein: CATSVSQGGNQPQHF. The genes are TRBV15 and TRBJ1-5, with D possibly being TRBD1 (6 bases). This CDR3 contains 15 residues. Trimming stripped 6 bases from V and 4 bases from J, with 16 bases between. Germline loops: CDR1 LNHNV, CDR2 YYDKDF (reference sequence).

The chain joins TRBV19 to TRBJ1-2; no firm D call. V gave up 0 bases and J gave up 4 bases, with 12 bases separating them. CDR3 length equals 15 residues. Germline V gene lookup returns CDR1 LNHDA and CDR2 SQIVND (reference sequence). CDR3 nucleotide sequence: TGTGCCAGTAGTATAGAGGCGGGCAGGACCTATGGCTACACCTTC. Its translation: CASSIEAGRTYGYTF.

The chain joins TRBV18 to TRBJ2-1; no reliable D call. Germline-derived CDR1 and CDR2 are KGHSH and LQKENI. The germline V and J ends were trimmed by 5 bases and 7 bases, with 9 bases remaining between them. The CDR3 runs to 12 residues. CDR3 bases: TGTGCCAGCTCATATGCCGGGAATGAGCAGTTCTTC. This codes for CASSYAGNEQFF. Complete variable domain (other parts from reference TRBV18 and TRBJ2-1): NAGVMQNPRHLVRRRGQEARLRCSPMKGHSHVYWYRQLPEEGLKFMVYLQKENIIDESGMPKERFSAEFPKEGPSILRIQQVVRGDSAAYFCASSYAGNEQFFGPGTRLTVL.

V usage is TRBV2 and J usage is TRBJ2-5; D possibly uses TRBD1 or TRBD2 (5 bases each). Germline CDR1 reads SNHLY; CDR2 reads FYNNEI. CDR3 size: 15 residues. V was cut by 7 bases and J by 10 bases, with 25 bases left in between. CDR3 protein: CASTGASRAVGDQYF. The CDR3 nucleotides read TGTGCCAGCACCGGCGCCTCTAGGGCGGTGGGGGACCAGTACTTC.

This rearrangement joins TRBV28 to TRBJ2-5; 15 nucleotides line up with TRBD2. CDR1 and CDR2 from the germline V gene are MDHEN and SYDVKM. V was clipped by 5 bases and J by 5 bases; unmatched bases: 9. This CDR3 is 17 amino acids long. The CDR3 loop is CASSPRTSGRARETQYF. Written as DNA, the CDR3 is TGTGCCAGCAGTCCCCGGACTAGCGGGAGGGCCAGGGAGACCCAGTACTTC.

The chain uses TRBV7-2 and TRBJ2-5; D gene ambiguous. Per the germline V gene, CDR1 is SGHTA and CDR2 is FQGNSA. This CDR3 spans 14 amino acids. The V and J ends lost 3 bases and 0 bases respectively, with 8 bases between them. This CDR3 reads CASSFQVNQETQYF. The DNA of the CDR3 is TGTGCCAGCAGCTTTCAGGTGAACCAAGAGACCCAGTACTTC. Full variable domain (remainder filled in from reference TRBV7-2 and TRBJ2-5): GAGVSQSPSNKVTEKGKDVELRCDPISGHTALYWYRQSLGQGLEFLIYFQGNSAPDKSGLPSDRFSAERTGGSVSTLTIQRTQQEDSAVYLCASSFQVNQETQYFGPGTRLLVL.

The chain links TRBV11-2 to TRBJ1-2, with D maybe TRBD1 (5 bases). The V end lost 5 bases, the J end lost 13 bases, and 17 bases lay between the germline ends. The CDR3 extends over 12 amino acids. The germline V gene has CDR1 SGHAT and CDR2 FQNNGV. The CDR3: CASSGIQVDSTF. The CDR3 nucleotides are TGTGCCAGCAGCGGGATACAGGTTGATAGCACCTTC.

This rearrangement joins TRBV15 to TRBJ2-3, with D perhaps TRBD2 (6 bases). CDR1 and CDR2 from the germline V gene are LNHNV and YYDKDF (reference sequence). V lost 1 base and J lost 0, with 11 bases in between. The CDR3 length is 16 residues. The CDR3 loop is CATSRGSGRSTDTQYF. The CDR3, as DNA: TGTGCCACCAGCAGAGGTAGCGGACGGAGCACAGATACGCAGTATTTT.

J is TRBJ2-3 and V is TRBV19; TRBD2 matches at 9 bases. The germline gives CDR1 LNHDA, CDR2 SQIVND (reference sequence). This CDR3 has 17 amino acids. The V gene end was trimmed by 5 bases and the J gene end by 5 bases; junction bases not matched to a gene: 14. The CDR3 nucleotides read TGTGCCAGTAGTTTACCTTTCGGACTAGCGCAAAGAGATACGCAGTATTTT. This translates into CASSLPFGLAQRDTQYF. Complete variable domain (other parts from reference TRBV19 and TRBJ2-3): DGGITQSPKYLFRKEGQNVTLSCEQNLNHDAMYWYRQDPGQGLRLIYYSQIVNDFQKGDIAEGYSVSREKKESFPLTVTSAQKNPTAFYLCASSLPFGLAQRDTQYFGPGTRLTVL.

The genes are TRBV13 and TRBJ2-1, with 7 nucleotides matching TRBD1. Germline V CDR1 and CDR2: PRHDT, FYEKMQ (reference sequence). There are 14 residues in the CDR3. After removal of 2 bases from V and 8 bases from J, the junction contained 6 bases not matched to a gene. The CDR3 sequence: CASSLRGLPHEQFF. CDR3 nucleotide sequence: TGTGCCAGCAGCTTAAGGGGGCTTCCCCATGAGCAGTTCTTC.

The V and J genes are TRBV4-3 and TRBJ2-7, with 9 positions matching TRBD2. This CDR3 spans 15 amino acids. Trimming at V came to 1 base and at J to 3 bases, leaving 4 bases not matched to a gene. CDR1 LGHNA and CDR2 YSLEER come from the germline V gene. This chain's CDR3 is CASSQVSGSIYEQYF. CDR3 coding DNA: TGCGCCAGCAGCCAAGTTAGCGGGAGTATCTACGAGCAGTACTTC.

The chain has TRBV19 and TRBJ1-5; D not certain. This CDR3 comprises 15 residues. Germline CDR1 and CDR2: LNHDA and SQIVND (reference sequence). V lost 6 bases and J lost 0, with 12 bases in between. This CDR3 is CASRNEPYSNQPQHF. The CDR3 DNA sequence: TGTGCCAGTAGAAATGAACCCTATAGCAATCAGCCCCAGCATTTT.

The genes are TRBV19 and TRBJ1-2; D ambiguous. Germline lookup yields CDR1 LNHDA and CDR2 SQIVND (reference sequence). This CDR3 region has 16 residues. V dropped 3 bases and J dropped 6 bases, with 20 bases sitting between them. CDR3 residues: CASSIYIRQERNGYTF. DNA of the CDR3: TGTGCCAGTAGTATCTATATTCGGCAGGAGAGGAATGGCTACACCTTC.

This clone was detected once. This chain joins TRBV15 and TRBJ2-1; D call uncertain. The CDR3 is made up of 13 amino acids. V was shortened by 6 bases and J by 3 bases, with 9 bases between the two germline ends. CDR1 is LNHNV and CDR2 is YYDKDF in the germline V gene (reference sequence). Written as DNA, the CDR3 is TGTGCCACCAGGTTAAGCCGCTACAATGAGCAGTTCTTC. It codes for CATRLSRYNEQFF. Variable domain in full (rest from reference TRBV15 and TRBJ2-1): DAMVIQNPRYQVTQFGKPVTLSCSQTLNHNVMYWYQQKSSQAPKLLFHYYDKDFNNEADTPDNFQSRRPNTSFCFLDIRSPGLGDTAMYLCATRLSRYNEQFFGPGTRLTVL.

The gene calls are TRBV28 and TRBJ2-3; D is perhaps TRBD2 (6 bases). Trimming pared 2 bases from V and 5 bases from J, leaving 17 bases between. The CDR3 contains 16 residues. Per the germline V gene, CDR1 is MDHEN and CDR2 is SYDVKM. The CDR3 loop is CASSLRDSGRGDTQYF. In DNA form, the CDR3 reads TGTGCCAGCAGTTTACGCGATTCCGGGAGAGGAGATACGCAGTATTTT.

The chain uses TRBV9 and TRBJ2-7; 10 bases map to TRBD1. In germline, CDR1 is SGDLS, CDR2 YYNGEE. There are 15 residues in the CDR3. V gave up 3 bases and J gave up 3 bases; unmatched junction bases: 6. The CDR3 bases are TGTGCCAGCAGCGCCACCGGGACAGGGGACTACGAGCAGTACTTC. It is translated as CASSATGTGDYEQYF.

The chain joins TRBV19 to TRBJ1-1; TRBD1 matches at 7 bases. The junction had 10 bases not matched to a gene; V was cut back by 5 bases and J by 4 bases. This CDR3 contains 15 residues. Germline CDR1 LNHDA, CDR2 SQIVND (reference sequence). The CDR3 DNA reads as TGTGCCAGTAGTCCAAACAGGGGCCCCATCACTGAAGCTTTCTTT. It translates to CASSPNRGPITEAFF.

V and J are TRBV7-6 and TRBJ2-3; 7 bases line up with TRBD1. This CDR3 has 16 amino acids. J lost 2 bases, V lost 5 bases, and 10 bases had no gene match. Germline CDR1 is SGHVS and CDR2 is FNYEAQ. The CDR3 reads CASSQNWDSLTDTQYF. The CDR3 DNA follows: TGTGCCAGCAGCCAAAACTGGGACAGCCTCACAGATACGCAGTATTTT.

CDR3 sequence reads: CAWRQRGLVASYEQYF. CDR3 nucleotide sequence: TGTGCCTGGAGACAACGCGGACTAGTGGCAAGCTACGAGCAGTACTTC. The gene calls are TRBV30 and TRBJ2-7; 7 positions agree with TRBD2. The CDR3 has 16 amino acids. Germline trimming cut 3 bases from V and 3 bases from J; bases unmatched to any gene: 14. CDR1 is GTSNPN and CDR2 is SVGIG in the germline V gene (reference sequence). Complete variable domain (other parts from reference TRBV30 and TRBJ2-7): SQTIHQWPATLVQPVGSPLSLECTVEGTSNPNLYWYRQAAGRGLQLLFYSVGIGQISSEVPQNLSASRPQDRQFILSSKKLLLSDSGFYLCAWRQRGLVASYEQYFGPGTRLTVT.

The J gene is TRBJ1-6, the V gene TRBV11-2, with D hard to call. Trimming stripped 1 base from V and 7 bases from J, with 2 bases between. This CDR3 comprises 12 residues. The germline V gene encodes CDR1 SGHAT and CDR2 FQNNGV. CDR3 DNA sequence: TGTGCCAGCAGCTTAGGGAATTCACCCCTCCACTTT. Amino acid sequence: CASSLGNSPLHF.

This clone was seen a few times. The J gene is TRBJ1-4, the V gene TRBV4-3; D may be TRBD1 (6 bases). Looked up from germline, CDR1 is LGHNA and CDR2 is YSLEER. The CDR3 contains 15 residues. V lost 0 bases, J lost 4 bases, and 9 bases lay in between. The CDR3, as DNA: TGCGCCAGCAGCCAAGATATGGGACATAATGAAAAACTGTTTTTT. This encodes CASSQDMGHNEKLFF.

J is TRBJ2-7 and V is TRBV15; 12 bases agree with TRBD1. Germline CDR1 and CDR2: LNHNV and YYDKDF (reference sequence). CDR3 length: 16 amino acids. V shed 2 bases, J shed 2 bases, and the junction held 4 bases outside the gene matches. CDR3 coding DNA: TGTGCCACCAGCAGATCCGGGACAGGGGGCCCCTACGAGCAGTACTTC. This encodes CATSRSGTGGPYEQYF.

The rearrangement links TRBV12-5 to TRBJ2-7; D not certain. V dropped 7 bases and J dropped 5 bases, with 15 bases sitting between them. Germline V gene data show CDR1 as LGHNT and CDR2 as FRNRAP. This CDR3 is 13 amino acids long. CDR3 loop: CASALNYGNEQYF. CDR3 sequence (DNA): TGTGCTAGTGCCCTGAACTATGGAAACGAGCAGTACTTC.

The chain joins TRBV2 to TRBJ2-2; 9 bases fit TRBD1. The junction had 11 bases not matched to a gene; V was cut back by 6 bases and J by 6 bases. The V gene's germline CDR1 is SNHLY and CDR2 FYNNEI. There are 16 residues in the CDR3. The CDR3 DNA reads TGTGCCAGCAGAAAACAGGGGGCAGGGTTGTCCGGGGAGCTGTTTTTT. This translates into CASRKQGAGLSGELFF.

This clone has a handful of counts. This chain uses TRBV7-9 with TRBJ2-7; D is ambiguous. In germline, CDR1 is SEHNR, CDR2 FQNEAQ (reference sequence). The CDR3 runs to 13 residues. Trimming took 2 bases from V and 0 from J, leaving 5 bases between them. The CDR3 loop is CASSLLDSYEQYF. The CDR3 bases are TGTGCCAGCAGCTTACTAGACTCCTACGAGCAGTACTTC.

The chain combines TRBV27 with TRBJ1-1; D not resolved. CDR3 length: 12 amino acids. Germline V gene lookup returns CDR1 MNHEY and CDR2 SMNVEV (reference sequence). Trimming took off 2 bases at V and 7 bases at J, with 8 bases between the two ends. CDR3 residues: CASSLVEGEAFF. The CDR3 nucleotides read TGTGCCAGCAGTTTAGTAGAGGGTGAAGCTTTCTTT.